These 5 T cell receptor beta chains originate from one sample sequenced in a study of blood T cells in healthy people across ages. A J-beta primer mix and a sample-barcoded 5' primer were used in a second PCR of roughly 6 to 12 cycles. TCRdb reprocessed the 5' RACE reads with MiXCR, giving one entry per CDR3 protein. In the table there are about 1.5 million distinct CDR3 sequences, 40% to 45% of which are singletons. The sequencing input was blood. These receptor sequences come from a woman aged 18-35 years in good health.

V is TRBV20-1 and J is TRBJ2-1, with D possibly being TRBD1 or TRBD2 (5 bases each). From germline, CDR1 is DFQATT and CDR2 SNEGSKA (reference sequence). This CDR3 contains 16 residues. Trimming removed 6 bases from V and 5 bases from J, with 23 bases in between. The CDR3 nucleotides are TGCAGTGCCCATTGGTACGGGGCCTTCTCTAACAATGAGCAGTTCTTC. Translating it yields CSAHWYGAFSNNEQFF.

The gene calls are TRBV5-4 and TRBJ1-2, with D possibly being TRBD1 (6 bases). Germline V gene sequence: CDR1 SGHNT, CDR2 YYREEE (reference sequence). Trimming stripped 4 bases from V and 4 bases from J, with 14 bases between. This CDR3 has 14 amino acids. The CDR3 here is CASSAGQNSYGYTF. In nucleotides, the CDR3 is TGTGCCAGCAGCGCCGGACAGAACTCCTATGGCTACACCTTC.

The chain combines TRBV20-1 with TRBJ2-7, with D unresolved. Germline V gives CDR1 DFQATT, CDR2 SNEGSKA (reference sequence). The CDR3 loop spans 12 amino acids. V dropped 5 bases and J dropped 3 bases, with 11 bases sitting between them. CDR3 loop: CSAHPVVYEQYF. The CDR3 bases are TGCAGTGCTCACCCCGTAGTCTACGAGCAGTACTTC.

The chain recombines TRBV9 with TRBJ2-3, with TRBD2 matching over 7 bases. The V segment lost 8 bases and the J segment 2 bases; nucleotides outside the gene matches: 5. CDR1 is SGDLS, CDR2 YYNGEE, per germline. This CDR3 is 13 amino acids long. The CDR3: CASTAGSTDTQYF. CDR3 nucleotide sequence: TGTGCCAGTACAGCGGGATCCACAGATACGCAGTATTTT.

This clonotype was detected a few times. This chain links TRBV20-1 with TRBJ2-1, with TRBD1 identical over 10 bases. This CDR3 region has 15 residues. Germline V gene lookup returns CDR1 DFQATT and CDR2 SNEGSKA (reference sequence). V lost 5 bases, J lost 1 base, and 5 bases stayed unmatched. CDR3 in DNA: TGCAGTGCTGGAGGGACAGGGGCTTCCTACAATGAGCAGTTCTTC. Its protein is CSAGGTGASYNEQFF.